The 22 T cell receptor beta chains below were found in one sample sequenced in a study of T cell responses to AZD1222 COVID-19 vaccine. TCRdb's table, derived via immunoSEQ multiplex PCR, lists solely in-frame clones and lacks some. Of about 92,000 clones listed, approximately 90% are singletons. The sample in question was peripheral blood, obtained on day 0 of AZD1222 vaccination. These receptors all come from an adult in good health.

V gene TRBV14 combines with J gene TRBJ2-1; D gene uncertain. Per the germline V gene, CDR1 is SGHDN and CDR2 is FVKESK. The CDR3 loop spans 13 amino acids. Trimming cost V 1 base and J 9 bases, with 10 bases left between them. The CDR3 bases are TGTGCCAGCAGCCAAGTCGGATTCGGTGAGCAGTTCTTC. It yields the protein CASSQVGFGEQFF.

The chain carries TRBV5-6 and TRBJ2-7; 9 bases line up with TRBD1. The CDR3 is 15 amino acids. CDR1 and CDR2 (germline): SGHDT, YYEEEE. The V gene end was trimmed by 2 bases and the J gene end by 4 bases; junction bases not matched to a gene: 7. The DNA for the CDR3 is TGTGCCAGCAGCTTTTTTGACAGGGGGGATTACGAGCAGTACTTC. This gives the protein CASSFFDRGDYEQYF.

This clone was seen a single time. J is TRBJ1-3 and V is TRBV12-3 or TRBV12-4, with 9 bases identical to TRBD1. This CDR3 contains 12 residues. CDR3 DNA: TGTGCTGCGGGGACAGGGGGAAACACCATATATTTT. Its translation is CAAGTGGNTIYF.

This clone was seen a few times. The chain carries TRBV5-4 and TRBJ2-2, with a tentative D call TRBD1 (5 bases). This CDR3 comprises 13 residues. Trimming removed 10 bases from V and 0 bases from J, with 10 bases in between. CDR1 is SGHNT, CDR2 YYREEE, per germline (reference sequence). CDR3 DNA: TGTGCCGGGGCGGTTACGAACACCGGGGAGCTGTTTTTT. This codes for CAGAVTNTGELFF.

The gene calls are TRBV6-5 and TRBJ2-1; 9 bases match TRBD2. The trim removed 7 bases at V and 7 bases at J, leaving 11 bases unmatched. The CDR3 runs to 15 residues. The germline gives CDR1 MNHEY, CDR2 SVGAGI. The CDR3 protein is CASTKPGLAWNEQFF. The CDR3 nucleotides are TGTGCCAGCACAAAGCCGGGACTAGCTTGGAATGAGCAGTTCTTC.

The chain recombines TRBV18 with TRBJ2-1; unclear D gene. The V end was cut by 5 bases, the J end by 10 bases, with 18 bases between. Germline values: CDR1 KGHSH, CDR2 LQKENI. The CDR3 length is 14 residues. For the CDR3, the DNA is TGTGCCAGCTCAGCTCCGGGCGATATGGGGGAGCAGTTCTTC. Translation gives CASSAPGDMGEQFF.

This clone was counted between two and nine times. V is TRBV27 and J is TRBJ1-2, with TRBD1 as a possible D gene (5 bases). CDR3 size: 16 residues. Germline CDR1 is MNHEY and CDR2 is SMNVEV (reference sequence). V lost 5 bases and J 4 bases, leaving 20 bases between the germline ends. The CDR3 nucleotides are TGTGCCAGCAGTCCTTCGGGACTATTATTTTCCTATGGCTACACCTTC. It translates to CASSPSGLLFSYGYTF.

This chain joins TRBV5-6 and TRBJ1-5; D call uncertain. V was clipped by 3 bases and J by 7 bases, with 17 bases between them. Germline V lookup: CDR1 SGHDT, CDR2 YYEEEE. The CDR3 runs 15 residues. The CDR3 is CASSSFRRDEQPQHF. In DNA form, the CDR3 reads TGTGCCAGCAGCTCCTTTCGCCGGGATGAGCAGCCCCAGCATTTT.

This chain connects TRBV18 to TRBJ1-3; perhaps TRBD1 as D (6 bases). The CDR3 runs to 16 residues. V lost 6 bases, J lost 2 bases, and 17 bases lay in between. Germline V gene lookup returns CDR1 KGHSH and CDR2 LQKENI. The CDR3 nucleotides are TGTGCCAGCTCCGCTTTAATTAGGGGGGCTGGAAACACCATATATTTT. It codes for CASSALIRGAGNTIYF.

The J gene is TRBJ2-4, the V gene TRBV2, with a possible D match to TRBD1 (6 bases). Trimming left V 7 bases short and J 0 bases short, with 13 bases between. CDR1 is SNHLY, CDR2 FYNNEI, per germline. The CDR3 sequence is 15 residues long. CDR3 nucleotides: TGTGCCAGCACCGGGACACGCCTAGCCAAAAACATTCAGTACTTC. Its protein is CASTGTRLAKNIQYF.

This sequence joins TRBV4-1 and TRBJ1-2, with D unresolved. Germline CDR1 and CDR2: MGHRA and YSYEKL. The CDR3 sequence is 13 residues long. The V end lost 8 bases, the J end lost 6 bases, and 16 bases lay between the germline ends. DNA for the CDR3: TGCGCCAGCGGTCAGACCCTGGGCCATGGCTACACCTTC. Its protein product is CASGQTLGHGYTF.

The V and J genes are TRBV5-8 and TRBJ1-1; 8 bases are a match to TRBD1. The CDR3 has 14 residues. The V and J ends lost 7 bases and 8 bases, in that order; junction bases with no gene match: 13. Germline-derived CDR1 and CDR2 are SGHTS and YDEGEE. The CDR3 region is CASPGAGGTIEAFF. The CDR3 region has the DNA TGTGCCAGCCCCGGGGCAGGGGGCACTATCGAAGCTTTCTTT. Variable domain in full (rest from reference TRBV5-8 and TRBJ1-1): EAGVTQSPTHLIKTRGQQATLRCSPISGHTSVYWYQQALGLGLQFLLWYDEGEERNRGNFPPRFSGRQFPNYSSELNVNALELEDSALYLCASPGAGGTIEAFFGQGTRLTVV.

The V and J genes are TRBV6-6 and TRBJ2-5, with D uncertain. From germline, CDR1 is MNHNY and CDR2 SVGAGI (reference sequence). There are 11 residues in the CDR3. Trimming removed 8 bases from V and 4 bases from J, with 8 bases in between. The DNA for the CDR3 is TGTGCCAGCGGCGCGTCAGAGACCCAGTACTTC. Protein: CASGASETQYF.

V is TRBV11-1 and J is TRBJ2-3; tentative D call: TRBD2 (6 bases). Trimming took off 1 base at V and 4 bases at J, with 12 bases between the two ends. The CDR3 runs to 15 residues. Germline assignment: CDR1 SGHAT and CDR2 FQDESV (reference sequence). The CDR3 nucleotides read TGTGCCAGCAGCTTAGGGGGGGAAAGGTCAGATACGCAGTATTTT. Its translation: CASSLGGERSDTQYF.

The chain combines TRBV5-1 with TRBJ2-7; the D gene is possibly TRBD1 (6 bases). The CDR3 has 13 amino acids. V was shortened by 3 bases and J by 3 bases, with 10 bases between the two germline ends. Germline CDR1 SGHRS, CDR2 YFSETQ. CDR3 DNA: TGCGCCAGCAGCTCCGCAGGGGACTACGAGCAGTACTTC. Translation gives CASSSAGDYEQYF.

V is TRBV20-1 and J is TRBJ2-7; 10 nucleotides match TRBD2. There are 11 residues in the CDR3. Germline lookup yields CDR1 DFQATT and CDR2 SNEGSKA (reference sequence). CDR3 loop: CSGLAETEQYF. CDR3 DNA: TGCAGCGGACTAGCGGAGACCGAGCAGTACTTC.

In regard to this clone: Within the sample, other DNA sequences also encode this same CDR3. The gene calls are TRBV7-2 and TRBJ1-2; D possibly corresponds to TRBD1 (5 bases). Per the germline V gene, CDR1 is SGHTA and CDR2 is FQGNSA. CDR3 size: 11 residues. V dropped 2 bases and J dropped 7 bases, with 5 bases sitting between them. The CDR3: CASSLRGGYTF. CDR3 nucleotide sequence: TGTGCCAGCAGCTTAAGGGGTGGCTACACCTTC.

J is TRBJ2-7 and V is TRBV5-1; D is ambiguous. The V and J ends lost 4 bases and 7 bases respectively, with 18 bases between them. This CDR3 is built from 14 residues. CDR1 and CDR2 (germline): SGHRS, YFSETQ. Here the CDR3 reads CASSPLPAMGEQYF. DNA of the CDR3: TGCGCCAGCAGCCCGCTCCCCGCCATGGGGGAGCAGTACTTC.

The chain uses TRBV7-2 and TRBJ1-5, with a possible D match to TRBD1 (6 bases). Germline CDR1 is SGHTA and CDR2 is FQGNSA. V was cut by 1 base and J by 2 bases, with 15 bases left in between. This CDR3 spans 17 amino acids. The CDR3 here is CASSLGAGGAGNQPQHF. CDR3 bases: TGTGCCAGCAGCTTAGGGGCCGGGGGGGCAGGCAATCAGCCCCAGCATTTT.

DNA of the CDR3: TGTGCCAGCAGCTTAGGGGTGCTCACCGGGGAGCTGTTTTTT. This sequence encodes CASSLGVLTGELFF. The chain is built from TRBV7-9 and TRBJ2-2, with D unresolved. Deletions cut 1 base from V and 4 bases from J, with 7 bases between. The CDR3 length is 14 residues. CDR1 and CDR2 (germline): SEHNR, FQNEAQ (reference sequence).

The chain has TRBV6-5 and TRBJ1-2; TRBD1 matches at 12 bases. V trimming: 6 bases; J trimming: 4 bases; junction bases outside the gene matches: 3. The CDR3 is made up of 14 amino acids. Germline V CDR1 and CDR2: MNHEY, SVGAGI. CDR3 sequence (DNA): TGTGCCAGCAGGGGACAGGGGGCGAGCTATGGCTACACCTTC. It yields the protein CASRGQGASYGYTF.

V gene TRBV6-5 combines with J gene TRBJ1-2; D perhaps matches TRBD1 (6 bases). The CDR3 runs to 12 residues. Trimming stripped 6 bases from V and 8 bases from J, with 13 bases between. Germline CDR1 reads MNHEY; CDR2 reads SVGAGI. The CDR3: CASRTGGDGYTF. CDR3 bases: TGTGCCAGCAGGACAGGTGGAGACGGCTACACCTTC.